This T cell receptor (beta chain) came from a study of CD8+ T cells in alopecia areata. Study findings and constraints: The study also sequences resident alphabeta T cells of normal skin in scalp samples. More clonal than normal scalp was lesional scalp, particularly alopecia totalis/universalis. Shared TCR sequences were less clear between patients than in mice, possibly partly from HLA diversity.

It was from PBMCs that CD4+ and CD8+ T cells were sorted. About this clone: As yet, its antigen is unknown.

cDNA serving as the sequencing template came from extracted, reverse transcribed RNA. TCRdb keeps only in-frame clones here, not all; method: immunoSEQ multiplex PCR. The sample lists about 99,000 clones, 55% seen once, with 8.8% in the top ten. The CDR3 is 12 residues long. V shed 7 bases and J shed 2 bases, with 11 bases lying between them. Germline values: CDR1 GTSNPN, CDR2 SVGIG (reference sequence). V and J are TRBV30 and TRBJ1-2; perhaps TRBD1 as D (5 bases). The sequence came from a human donor in good health. Specimen: CD4+ T cells sorted from blood. The CDR3 loop reads CASSRGNYGYTF. The CDR3 nucleotides read TGTGCCTCATCCCGGGGGAACTATGGCTACACCTTC.